This T cell receptor (beta chain) originates from a study of T-cell memory formation after mild COVID-19. Study details: Largely, TCR clusters stayed within a single donor.

Sample barcodes and UMIs were carried by the TCR alpha and TCR beta cDNA libraries that 5'RACE generated with constant-segment primers. TCRdb independently ran MiXCR on the 5' RACE reads; one entry per CDR3 protein. The repertoire consists of about 110,000 distinct CDR3 sequences, with approximately 17% occurring once and the leading ten covering approximately 28%. V shed 0 bases and J shed 3 bases, with 16 bases lying between them. CDR3 length: 17 amino acids. Germline-derived CDR1 and CDR2 are LGHDT and YNNKEL (reference sequence). This clonotype occurred a few times. This receptor was obtained from an adult woman who had mild COVID-19 (a few samples of this study predate the infection). Cell type and time point are not known. This chain joins TRBV3-1 and TRBJ2-3, with D possibly being TRBD1 or TRBD2 (6 bases each). The specimen sequenced was PBMCs or a T cell subset sorted from them (not recorded which). CDR3 bases: TGTGCCAGCAGCCAAGACTTCTCGGGGGCACTTACAGATACGCAGTATTTT. Amino acid sequence: CASSQDFSGALTDTQYF.